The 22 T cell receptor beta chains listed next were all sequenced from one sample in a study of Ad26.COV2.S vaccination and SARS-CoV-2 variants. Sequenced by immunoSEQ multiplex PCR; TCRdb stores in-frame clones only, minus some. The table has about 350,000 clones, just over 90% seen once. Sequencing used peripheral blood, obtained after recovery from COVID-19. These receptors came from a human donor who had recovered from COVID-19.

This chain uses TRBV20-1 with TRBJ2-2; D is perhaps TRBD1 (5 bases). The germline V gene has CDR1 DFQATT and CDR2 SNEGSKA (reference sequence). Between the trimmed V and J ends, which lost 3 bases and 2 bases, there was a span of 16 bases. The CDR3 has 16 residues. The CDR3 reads CSASNAGQGNTGELFF. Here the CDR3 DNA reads TGCAGTGCTAGTAACGCCGGCCAGGGAAACACCGGGGAGCTGTTTTTT.

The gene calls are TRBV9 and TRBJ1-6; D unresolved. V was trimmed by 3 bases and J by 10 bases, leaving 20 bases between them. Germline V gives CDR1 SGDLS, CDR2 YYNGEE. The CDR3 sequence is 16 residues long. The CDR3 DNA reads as TGTGCCAGCAGCGCTACACGGAAGGCAGGAGGATCACCCCTCCACTTT. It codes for CASSATRKAGGSPLHF.

CDR3 sequence: CASSGTAFSEQYF. The CDR3 nucleotides are TGTGCCAGTTCCGGGACAGCATTTTCCGAGCAGTACTTC. The V gene is TRBV19, the J gene TRBJ2-7; TRBD1 agrees at 7 bases. The germline gives CDR1 LNHDA, CDR2 SQIVND (reference sequence). The V and J ends lost 8 bases and 6 bases, in that order; junction bases with no gene match: 10. The CDR3 loop spans 13 amino acids.

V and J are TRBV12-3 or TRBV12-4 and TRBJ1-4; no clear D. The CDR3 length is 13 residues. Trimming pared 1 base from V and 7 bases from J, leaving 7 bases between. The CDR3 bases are TGTGCCAGCAGTTTAGTTCGTCGTGAAAAACTGTTTTTT. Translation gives CASSLVRREKLFF.

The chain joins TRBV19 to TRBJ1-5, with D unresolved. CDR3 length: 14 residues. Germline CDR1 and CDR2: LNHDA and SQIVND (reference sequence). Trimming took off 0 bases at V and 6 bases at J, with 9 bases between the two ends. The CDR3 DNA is TGTGCCAGTAGTATAGAGGGGAACGGTCAGCCCCAGCATTTT. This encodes CASSIEGNGQPQHF. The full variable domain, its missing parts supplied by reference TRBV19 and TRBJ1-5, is DGGITQSPKYLFRKEGQNVTLSCEQNLNHDAMYWYRQDPGQGLRLIYYSQIVNDFQKGDIAEGYSVSREKKESFPLTVTSAQKNPTAFYLCASSIEGNGQPQHFGDGTRLSIL.

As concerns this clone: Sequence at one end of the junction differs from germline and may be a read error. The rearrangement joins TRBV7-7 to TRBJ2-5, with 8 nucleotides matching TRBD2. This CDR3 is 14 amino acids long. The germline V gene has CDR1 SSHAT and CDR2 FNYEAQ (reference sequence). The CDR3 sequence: CASSSAGLAETQYF. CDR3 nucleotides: TGTGCTAGCAGCTCCGCCGGACTAGCCGAGACCCAGTACTTC.

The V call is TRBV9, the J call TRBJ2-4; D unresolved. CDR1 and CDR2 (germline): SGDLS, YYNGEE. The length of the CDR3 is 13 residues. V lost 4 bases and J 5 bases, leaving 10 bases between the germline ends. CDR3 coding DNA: TGTGCCAGCAGCCCCGTAGGTGAAAACATTCAGTACTTC. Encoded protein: CASSPVGENIQYF.

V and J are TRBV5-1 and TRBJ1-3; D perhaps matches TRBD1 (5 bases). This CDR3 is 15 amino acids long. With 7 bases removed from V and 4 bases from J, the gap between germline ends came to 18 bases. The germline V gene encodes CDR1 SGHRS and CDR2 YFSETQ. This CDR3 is CASAPGVGAGNTIYF. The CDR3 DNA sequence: TGCGCCAGCGCTCCGGGGGTGGGAGCCGGAAACACCATATATTTT.

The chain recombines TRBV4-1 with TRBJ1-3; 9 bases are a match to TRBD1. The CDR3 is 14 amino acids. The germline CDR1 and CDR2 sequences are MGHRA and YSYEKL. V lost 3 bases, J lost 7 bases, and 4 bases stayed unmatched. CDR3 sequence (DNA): TGCGCCAGCAGCCAGGGACAGGGAGGGAACACCATATATTTT. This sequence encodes CASSQGQGGNTIYF.

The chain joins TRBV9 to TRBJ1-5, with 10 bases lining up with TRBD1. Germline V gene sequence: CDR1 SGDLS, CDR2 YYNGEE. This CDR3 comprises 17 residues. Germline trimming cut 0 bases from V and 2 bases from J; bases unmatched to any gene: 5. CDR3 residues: CASSVDMTGGRNQPQHF. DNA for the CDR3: TGTGCCAGCAGCGTAGATATGACAGGGGGCCGCAATCAGCCCCAGCATTTT.

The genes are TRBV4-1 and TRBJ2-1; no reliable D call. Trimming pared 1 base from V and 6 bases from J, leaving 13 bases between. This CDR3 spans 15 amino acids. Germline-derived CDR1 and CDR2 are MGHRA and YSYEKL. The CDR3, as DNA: TGCGCCAGCAGCCAAGCCGCAGACGGAAGCAATGAGCAGTTCTTC. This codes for CASSQAADGSNEQFF.

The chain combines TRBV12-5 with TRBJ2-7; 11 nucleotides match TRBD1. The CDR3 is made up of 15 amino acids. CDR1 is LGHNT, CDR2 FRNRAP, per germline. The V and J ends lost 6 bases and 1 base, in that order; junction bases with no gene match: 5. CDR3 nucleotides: TGTGCTAGTGGGGTGGGACAGGGGGTATCCTACGAGCAGTACTTC. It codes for CASGVGQGVSYEQYF.

The CDR3 sequence is CASSENRNYEQYF. The CDR3 DNA sequence: TGTGCCAGCAGTGAAAACAGAAATTACGAGCAGTACTTC. This chain connects TRBV6-1 to TRBJ2-7; D is ambiguous. Germline V gives CDR1 MNHNS, CDR2 SASEGT. The CDR3 spans 13 residues. V lost 2 bases and J 4 bases, leaving 9 bases between the germline ends.

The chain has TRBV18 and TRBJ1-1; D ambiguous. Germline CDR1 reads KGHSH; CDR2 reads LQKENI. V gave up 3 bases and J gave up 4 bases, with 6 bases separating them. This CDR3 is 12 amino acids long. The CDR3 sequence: CASSPPPTEAFF. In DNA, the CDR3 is TGTGCCAGCTCACCTCCACCCACTGAAGCTTTCTTT.

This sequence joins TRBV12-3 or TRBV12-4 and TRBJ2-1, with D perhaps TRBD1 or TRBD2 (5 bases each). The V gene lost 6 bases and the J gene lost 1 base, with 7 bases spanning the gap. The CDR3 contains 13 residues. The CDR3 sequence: CASRWGSYNEQFF. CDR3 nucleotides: TGTGCCAGCAGATGGGGGTCCTACAATGAGCAGTTCTTC.

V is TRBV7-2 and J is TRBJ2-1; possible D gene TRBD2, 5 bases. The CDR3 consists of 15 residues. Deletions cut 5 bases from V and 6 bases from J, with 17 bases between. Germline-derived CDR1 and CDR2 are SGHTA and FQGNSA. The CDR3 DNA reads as TGTGCCAGCAGCACCGGACCACGAGAGGGCAATGAGCAGTTCTTC. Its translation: CASSTGPREGNEQFF.

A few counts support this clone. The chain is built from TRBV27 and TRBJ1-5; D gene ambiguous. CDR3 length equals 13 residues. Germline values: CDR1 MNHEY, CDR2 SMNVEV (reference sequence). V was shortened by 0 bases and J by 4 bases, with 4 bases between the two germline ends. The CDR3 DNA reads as TGTGCCAGCAGTTTATCAGGGAATCAGCCCCAGCATTTT. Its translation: CASSLSGNQPQHF.

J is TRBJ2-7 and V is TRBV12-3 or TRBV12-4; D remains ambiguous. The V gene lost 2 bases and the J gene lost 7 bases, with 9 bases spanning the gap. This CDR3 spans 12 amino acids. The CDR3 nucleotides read TGTGCCAGCAGTTTACAGTCAACGGAGCAGTACTTC. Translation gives CASSLQSTEQYF.

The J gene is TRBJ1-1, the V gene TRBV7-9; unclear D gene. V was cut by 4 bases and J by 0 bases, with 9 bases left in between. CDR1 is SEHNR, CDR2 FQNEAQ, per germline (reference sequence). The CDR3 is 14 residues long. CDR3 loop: CASSWGKMNTEAFF. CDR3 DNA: TGTGCCAGCAGCTGGGGAAAAATGAACACTGAAGCTTTCTTT.

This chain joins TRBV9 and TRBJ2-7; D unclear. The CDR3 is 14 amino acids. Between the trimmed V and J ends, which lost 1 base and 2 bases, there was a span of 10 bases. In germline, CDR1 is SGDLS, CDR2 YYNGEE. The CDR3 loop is CASSVSWVTYEQYF. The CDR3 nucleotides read TGTGCCAGCAGCGTAAGCTGGGTGACCTACGAGCAGTACTTC.

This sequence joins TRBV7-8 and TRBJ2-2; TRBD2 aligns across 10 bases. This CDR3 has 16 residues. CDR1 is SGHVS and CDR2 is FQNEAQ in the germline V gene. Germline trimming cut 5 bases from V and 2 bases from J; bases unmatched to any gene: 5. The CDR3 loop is CASSLLAGLNTGELFF. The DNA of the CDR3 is TGTGCCAGCAGCCTACTAGCGGGGCTCAACACCGGGGAGCTGTTTTTT.

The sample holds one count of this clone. The CDR3 sequence is CASSRQDDEKLFF. Written as DNA, the CDR3 is TGTGCCAGTAGTAGACAGGATGATGAAAAACTGTTTTTT. The chain combines TRBV19 with TRBJ1-4, with D perhaps TRBD1 (6 bases). The germline gives CDR1 LNHDA, CDR2 SQIVND (reference sequence). The CDR3 runs 13 residues. The V end lost 4 bases, the J end lost 6 bases, and 9 bases lay between the germline ends. The full variable domain, with the rest looked up from reference TRBV19 and TRBJ1-4, is DGGITQSPKYLFRKEGQNVTLSCEQNLNHDAMYWYRQDPGQGLRLIYYSQIVNDFQKGDIAEGYSVSREKKESFPLTVTSAQKNPTAFYLCASSRQDDEKLFFGSGTQLSVL.